This T cell receptor beta chain was documented in a study of T cells in Graves' hyperthyroidism and ophthalmopathy. Uncontrolled infection, other autoimmune disease, pregnancy or lactation excluded patients. Clinical symptoms, serum thyroxine, TRAb, thyroid ultrasound and orbital computed tomography established diagnosis. Researchers took RNA transcripts and amplified the TCR beta CDR3 regions from them. HTBI primers were used for first-round RT-PCR of the TCR CDR3. Each CDR3 protein is one row after TCRdb ran MiXCR on the multiplex PCR reads. The sample holds around 300,000 distinct CDR3 sequences; about 20% are singletons and the top ten take 50% to 75%. Germline V CDR1 and CDR2: LGHDT, YNNKEL (reference sequence). V shed 4 bases and J 5 bases; nucleotides not matched to a gene: 11. The CDR3 has 17 residues.

This sequence joins TRBV3-1 and TRBJ2-2, with 9 nucleotides matching TRBD2. The sequenced material came from blood. This TCR was recovered from a man aged 25-40 years with Graves' ophthalmopathy. Here the CDR3 reads CASSPRHSGSGTGELFF. In nucleotides, the CDR3 is TGTGCCAGCAGCCCGAGGCATAGCGGGAGCGGGACCGGGGAGCTGTTTTTT.